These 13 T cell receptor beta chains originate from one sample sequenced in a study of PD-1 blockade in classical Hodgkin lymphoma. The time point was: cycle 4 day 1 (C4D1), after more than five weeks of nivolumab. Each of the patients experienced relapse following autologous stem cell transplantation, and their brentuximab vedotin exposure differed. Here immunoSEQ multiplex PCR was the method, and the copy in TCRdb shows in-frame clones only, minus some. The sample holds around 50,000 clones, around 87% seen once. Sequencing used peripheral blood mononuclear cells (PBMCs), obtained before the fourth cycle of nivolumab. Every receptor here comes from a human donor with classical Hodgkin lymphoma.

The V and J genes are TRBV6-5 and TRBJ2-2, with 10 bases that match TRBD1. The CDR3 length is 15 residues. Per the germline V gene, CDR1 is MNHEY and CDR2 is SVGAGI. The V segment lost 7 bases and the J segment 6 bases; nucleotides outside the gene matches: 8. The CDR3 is CASIEGTGEAGELFF. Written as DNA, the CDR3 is TGTGCCAGCATCGAAGGGACAGGGGAAGCCGGGGAGCTGTTTTTT.

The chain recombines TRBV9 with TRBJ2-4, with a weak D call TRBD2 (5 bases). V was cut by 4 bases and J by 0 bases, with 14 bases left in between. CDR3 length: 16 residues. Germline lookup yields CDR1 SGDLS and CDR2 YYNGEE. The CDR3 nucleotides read TGTGCCAGCAGCCCAGCGGAGCGGATAGCCAAAAACATTCAGTACTTC. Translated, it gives CASSPAERIAKNIQYF.

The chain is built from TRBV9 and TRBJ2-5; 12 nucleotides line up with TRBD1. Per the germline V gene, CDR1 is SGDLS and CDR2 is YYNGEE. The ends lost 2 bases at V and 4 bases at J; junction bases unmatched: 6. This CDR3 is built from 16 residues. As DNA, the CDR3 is TGTGCCAGCAGCGTGTCCGGGACAGGGGGCAGAGAGACCCAGTACTTC. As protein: CASSVSGTGGRETQYF. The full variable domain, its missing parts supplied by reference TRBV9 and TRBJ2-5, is DSGVTQTPKHLITATGQRVTLRCSPRSGDLSVYWYQQSLDQGLQFLIQYYNGEERAKGNILERFSAQQFPDLHSELNLSSLELGDSALYFCASSVSGTGGRETQYFGPGTRLLVL.

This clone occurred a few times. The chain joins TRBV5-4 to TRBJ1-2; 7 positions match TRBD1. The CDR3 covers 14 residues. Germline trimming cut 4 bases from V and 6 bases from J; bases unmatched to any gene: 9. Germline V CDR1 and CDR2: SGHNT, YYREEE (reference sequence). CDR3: CASSGTTGPNGYTF. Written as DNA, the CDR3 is TGTGCCAGCAGCGGAACGACAGGGCCCAATGGCTACACCTTC.

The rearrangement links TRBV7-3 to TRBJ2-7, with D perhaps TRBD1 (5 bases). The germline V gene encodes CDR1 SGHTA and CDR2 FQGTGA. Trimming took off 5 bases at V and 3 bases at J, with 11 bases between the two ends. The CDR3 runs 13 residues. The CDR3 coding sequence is TGTGCCAGCAGCCTCCAGGGTGGCTACGAGCAGTACTTC. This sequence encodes CASSLQGGYEQYF. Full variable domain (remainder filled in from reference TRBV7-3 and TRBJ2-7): GAGVSQTPSNKVTEKGKYVELRCDPISGHTALYWYRQSLGQGPEFLIYFQGTGAADDSGLPNDRFFAVRPEGSVSTLKIQRTERGDSAVYLCASSLQGGYEQYFGPGTRLTVT.

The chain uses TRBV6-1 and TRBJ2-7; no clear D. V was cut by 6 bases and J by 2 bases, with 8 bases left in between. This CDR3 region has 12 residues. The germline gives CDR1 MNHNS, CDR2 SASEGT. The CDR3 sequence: CASRAAAYEQYF. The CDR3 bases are TGTGCCAGCAGGGCCGCAGCCTACGAGCAGTACTTC.

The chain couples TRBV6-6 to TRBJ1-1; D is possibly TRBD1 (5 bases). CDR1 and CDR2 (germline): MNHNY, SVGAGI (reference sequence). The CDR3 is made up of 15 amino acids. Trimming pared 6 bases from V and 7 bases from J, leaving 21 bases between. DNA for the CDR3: TGTGCCAGCAGCCCACTGACAGACAAAGTCGGTGAAGCTTTCTTT. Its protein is CASSPLTDKVGEAFF.

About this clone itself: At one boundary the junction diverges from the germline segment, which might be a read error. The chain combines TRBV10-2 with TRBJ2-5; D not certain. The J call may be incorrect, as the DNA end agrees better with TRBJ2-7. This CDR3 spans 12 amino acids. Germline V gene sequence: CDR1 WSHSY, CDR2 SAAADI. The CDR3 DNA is TGCGCCAGCAGTGCGTACTCCAACGAGCAGTACTTC. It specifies CASSAYSNEQYF.

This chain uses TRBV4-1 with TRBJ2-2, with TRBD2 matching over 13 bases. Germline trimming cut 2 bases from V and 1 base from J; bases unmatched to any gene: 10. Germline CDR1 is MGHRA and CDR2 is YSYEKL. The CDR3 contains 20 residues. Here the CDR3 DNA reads TGCGCCAGCAGCCAACCATTCCCGGGACTAGCGGGAAAGAACACCGGGGAGCTGTTTTTT. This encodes CASSQPFPGLAGKNTGELFF.

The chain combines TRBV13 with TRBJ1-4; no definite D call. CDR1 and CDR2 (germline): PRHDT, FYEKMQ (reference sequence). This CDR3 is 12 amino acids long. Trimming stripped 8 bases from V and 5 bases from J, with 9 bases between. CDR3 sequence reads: CASGYSNEKLFF. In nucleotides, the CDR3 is TGTGCCAGCGGTTATTCAAATGAAAAACTGTTTTTT.

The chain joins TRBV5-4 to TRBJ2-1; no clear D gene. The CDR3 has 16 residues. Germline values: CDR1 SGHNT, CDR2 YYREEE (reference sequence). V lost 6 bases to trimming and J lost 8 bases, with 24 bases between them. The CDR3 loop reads CASTPMLSMMGDEQFF. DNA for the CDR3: TGTGCCAGCACCCCGATGCTAAGTATGATGGGCGATGAGCAGTTCTTC.

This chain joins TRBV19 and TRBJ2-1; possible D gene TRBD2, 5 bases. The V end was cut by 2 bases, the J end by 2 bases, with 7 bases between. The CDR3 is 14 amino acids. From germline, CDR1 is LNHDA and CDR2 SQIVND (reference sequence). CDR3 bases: TGTGCCAGTAGTATAACTAGTACCTACAATGAGCAGTTCTTC. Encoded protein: CASSITSTYNEQFF.

Here the CDR3 reads CASSEFIADTQYF. CDR3 DNA sequence: TGTGCCAGCAGCGAGTTCATTGCCGATACGCAGTATTTT. The rearrangement joins TRBV9 to TRBJ2-3; D remains unclear. The V gene lost 3 bases and the J gene lost 6 bases, with 11 bases spanning the gap. CDR3 length: 13 residues. The V gene's germline CDR1 is SGDLS and CDR2 YYNGEE.